These 30 T cell receptor beta chains were all obtained from the same sample, sequenced in a study of CD8 T cells in ankylosing spondylitis. TCRdb reanalysed the 5' RACE reads using MiXCR and keeps one entry per CDR3 protein. The sample has about 36,000 distinct CDR3 sequences; over 10% are singletons. Sequenced: synovial fluid, either unsorted or a sorted T cell fraction (not recorded which). The receptors were gathered from a male donor with ankylosing spondylitis.

The table lists this clonotype with many counts. The chain uses TRBV12-3 or TRBV12-4 and TRBJ2-7; no firm D call. The CDR3 runs to 14 residues. Trimming pared 3 bases from V and 3 bases from J, leaving 12 bases between. The CDR3 bases are TGTGCCAGCAGTTTGTTTGGTGGAAACTACGAGCAGTACTTC. Translation gives CASSLFGGNYEQYF.

The DNA for the CDR3 is TGTGCCAGCGGTCAGACAGGGGACTATGGCTACACCTTC. Translation gives CASGQTGDYGYTF. V and J are TRBV12-3 or TRBV12-4 and TRBJ1-2; 8 nucleotides agree with TRBD1. V shed 8 bases, J shed 3 bases, and the junction held 5 bases outside the gene matches. The CDR3 loop spans 13 amino acids.

The rearrangement links TRBV6-6 to TRBJ2-1; D might be TRBD2 (7 bases). This CDR3 has 11 amino acids. The germline V gene encodes CDR1 MNHNY and CDR2 SVGAGI (reference sequence). V was cut by 7 bases and J by 7 bases, with 8 bases left in between. The CDR3 nucleotides are TGTGCCAGCAAGGGGGGGAATGAGCAGTTCTTC. Its protein product is CASKGGNEQFF.

This clonotype has a handful of counts. The chain carries TRBV7-9 and TRBJ1-2; tentative D call: TRBD1 (6 bases). The germline gives CDR1 SEHNR, CDR2 FQNEAQ (reference sequence). The CDR3 totals 13 residues. V was pared by 10 bases and J by 2 bases, with 14 bases between. This chain's CDR3 is CAIPGDLNYGYTF. The CDR3 region has the DNA TGTGCCATTCCAGGGGACCTCAACTATGGCTACACCTTC. Combining the CDR3 with reference TRBV7-9 and TRBJ1-2 gives the whole variable domain DTGVSQNPRHKITKRGQNVTFRCDPISEHNRLYWYRQTLGQGPEFLTYFQNEAQLEKSRLLSDRFSAERPKGSFSTLEIQRTEQGDSAMYLCAIPGDLNYGYTFGSGTRLTVV.

CDR3 protein: CSARDMREGSYNEQFF. CDR3 in DNA: TGCAGTGCTAGAGATATGAGGGAGGGTTCCTACAATGAGCAGTTCTTC. This chain joins TRBV20-1 and TRBJ2-1; 7 nucleotides agree with TRBD2. The germline gives CDR1 DFQATT, CDR2 SNEGSKA (reference sequence). This CDR3 has 16 amino acids. V gave up 0 bases and J gave up 1 base; unmatched junction bases: 6.

This clonotype is medium-sized. The chain joins TRBV6-2 or TRBV6-3 to TRBJ2-2; 9 nucleotides agree with TRBD2. The CDR3 has 16 residues. Trimming cost V 6 bases and J 9 bases; bases outside gene matches: 14. Germline V gene sequence: CDR1 MNHEY, CDR2 SVGEGT. The CDR3 sequence: CASSALSAGGPWELFF. Written as DNA, the CDR3 is TGTGCCAGCAGCGCCCTTTCGGCGGGAGGGCCCTGGGAGCTGTTTTTT.

This clonotype turned up a few times. This sequence joins TRBV29-1 and TRBJ2-3; TRBD2 matches at 10 bases. Trimming at V came to 7 bases and at J to 0 bases, leaving 7 bases not matched to a gene. CDR1 and CDR2 (germline): SQVTM, ANQGSEA. This CDR3 comprises 15 residues. CDR3 residues: CSARAGLASTDTQYF. The CDR3 DNA reads as TGCAGCGCTAGGGCGGGACTAGCGAGCACAGATACGCAGTATTTT.

The chain couples TRBV7-9 to TRBJ2-2; D not certain. The V end lost 9 bases, the J end lost 6 bases, and 5 bases lay between the germline ends. This CDR3 has 10 amino acids. The V gene's germline CDR1 is SEHNR and CDR2 FQNEAQ (reference sequence). The CDR3 DNA is TGTGCCAGGTTGGCCGGGGAGCTGTTTTTT. Amino acid sequence: CARLAGELFF.

This clonotype occurred a few times. The chain recombines TRBV5-1 with TRBJ2-7, with 12 bases lining up with TRBD1. The germline gives CDR1 SGHRS, CDR2 YFSETQ. The CDR3 is made up of 14 amino acids. The V gene end was trimmed by 6 bases and the J gene end by 5 bases; junction bases not matched to a gene: 6. The CDR3 bases are TGCGCCAGCAAGTCGGGGACAGGGGGCCACGAGCAGTACTTC. Its translation is CASKSGTGGHEQYF.

Only a few counts were recorded for this clonotype. The gene calls are TRBV4-2 and TRBJ2-7; 9 nucleotides match TRBD2. This CDR3 has 15 amino acids. Germline V gene data show CDR1 as LGHNA and CDR2 as YNFKEQ. J was trimmed by 5 bases and V by 4 bases; bases with no gene match: 9. The CDR3 protein is CASSLIAGANDEQYF. The CDR3 DNA follows: TGTGCCAGCAGCCTAATAGCGGGAGCGAACGACGAGCAGTACTTC.

In its sample, this clonotype was seen many times. V usage is TRBV20-1 and J usage is TRBJ1-1; a weak D match, TRBD1 (6 bases). Per germline, CDR1 DFQATT and CDR2 SNEGSKA (reference sequence). The CDR3 has 15 amino acids. V was clipped by 3 bases and J by 0 bases, with 14 bases between them. CDR3 coding DNA: TGCAGTGCTAGTTTATGGGCAGGGGTGAACACTGAAGCTTTCTTT. Translating gives CSASLWAGVNTEAFF.

The DNA for the CDR3 is TGTGCCACTGGACTAGCGGGACCCTACAATGAGCAGTTCTTC. As protein: CATGLAGPYNEQFF. This chain uses TRBV11-2 with TRBJ2-1; 12 bases align to TRBD2. The CDR3 length is 14 residues. V was pared by 10 bases and J by 2 bases, with 3 bases of the junction left unmatched. Germline V CDR1 and CDR2: SGHAT, FQNNGV.

This clonotype was counted at least ten times. The genes are TRBV10-3 and TRBJ1-5; D not certain. The CDR3 sequence is 13 residues long. CDR1 is ENHRY, CDR2 SYGVKD, per germline. V gave up 10 bases and J gave up 2 bases, with 12 bases separating them. The DNA for the CDR3 is TGTGCCACATCGGACGGGGGCAATCAGCCCCAGCATTTT. Translation gives CATSDGGNQPQHF.

The rearrangement joins TRBV4-2 to TRBJ2-2, with a tentative D call TRBD2 (5 bases). Germline CDR1 reads LGHNA; CDR2 reads YNFKEQ. V was cut by 1 base and J by 5 bases, with 11 bases left in between. CDR3 length equals 15 residues. The CDR3 nucleotides read TGTGCCAGCAGCCAAGGGGAGACGCATACCGGGGAGCTGTTTTTT. Amino acids: CASSQGETHTGELFF.

This clonotype was detected ten times or more. This chain joins TRBV5-1 and TRBJ1-5, with D possibly being TRBD1 (6 bases). Deletions cut 0 bases from V and 9 bases from J, with 13 bases between. CDR3 size: 14 residues. Germline CDR1 is SGHRS and CDR2 is YFSETQ. CDR3 amino acids: CASSLAPGAAPQHF. The DNA of the CDR3 is TGCGCCAGCAGCTTGGCCCCAGGGGCGGCGCCCCAGCATTTT.

The V gene is TRBV2, the J gene TRBJ2-7; no clear D. This CDR3 has 15 amino acids. From germline, CDR1 is SNHLY and CDR2 FYNNEI. V was shortened by 2 bases and J by 7 bases, with 18 bases between the two germline ends. Here the CDR3 reads CASSESELTFREQYF. The CDR3 DNA is TGTGCCAGCAGTGAATCTGAACTGACCTTTAGGGAGCAGTACTTC.

In this sample, this clonotype turned up many times. The CDR3 DNA follows: TGTGCCAGCAGCTCGCCCCGGGGGGAATCCTACGAGCAGTACTTC. Translated, it gives CASSSPRGESYEQYF. This chain connects TRBV7-9 to TRBJ2-7, with 7 bases lining up with TRBD2. The CDR3 is made up of 15 amino acids. Per germline, CDR1 SEHNR and CDR2 FQNEAQ (reference sequence). Losses at the gene ends were 4 bases for V and 1 base for J; bases not matched to a gene: 7.

The gene calls are TRBV4-1 and TRBJ1-1, with 8 bases fitting TRBD1. Germline V gives CDR1 MGHRA, CDR2 YSYEKL. J was trimmed by 3 bases and V by 5 bases; bases with no gene match: 8. The CDR3 is 15 residues long. The CDR3 protein is CASSYGQGIDTEAFF. In nucleotides, the CDR3 is TGCGCCAGCAGCTACGGACAGGGAATTGACACTGAAGCTTTCTTT.

The CDR3, as DNA: TGCGCCAGCAGTTTCGGGAACGAGCAGTACTTC. Translation: CASSFGNEQYF. The chain is built from TRBV10-2 and TRBJ2-7, with TRBD2 as a possible D gene (5 bases). The CDR3 sequence is 11 residues long. CDR1 and CDR2 (germline): WSHSY, SAAADI. Trimming shortened V by 5 bases and J by 5 bases, and 7 bases separated the two germline ends.

The chain couples TRBV7-9 to TRBJ1-2, with 8 bases identical to TRBD1. CDR1 and CDR2 (germline): SEHNR, FQNEAQ (reference sequence). V lost 1 base to trimming and J lost 5 bases; unmatched junction nucleotides: 6. The CDR3 totals 15 residues. CDR3 amino acids: CASSLGQGTRYGYTF. The CDR3 DNA reads as TGTGCCAGCAGCTTAGGACAGGGGACGAGGTATGGCTACACCTTC.

The chain links TRBV19 to TRBJ2-7, with 8 positions matching TRBD2. Germline CDR1 is LNHDA and CDR2 is SQIVND (reference sequence). With V trimmed by 1 base and J by 4 bases, 6 bases remained unmatched. CDR3 length equals 15 residues. CDR3 residues: CASSIVLGRAYEQYF. The CDR3, as DNA: TGTGCCAGTAGTATAGTCCTCGGGAGGGCTTACGAGCAGTACTTC.

The chain recombines TRBV27 with TRBJ2-7; 8 bases align to TRBD2. Germline V lookup: CDR1 MNHEY, CDR2 SMNVEV (reference sequence). The V gene end was trimmed by 6 bases and the J gene end by 5 bases; junction bases not matched to a gene: 21. The CDR3 is made up of 18 amino acids. CDR3 amino acids: CASSAHGPGGEAMDEQYF. The CDR3 DNA reads as TGTGCCAGCAGCGCTCACGGCCCGGGAGGGGAGGCGATGGACGAGCAGTACTTC.

There are many counts of this clonotype. This chain uses TRBV29-1 with TRBJ2-3; D is unresolved. Looked up from germline, CDR1 is SQVTM and CDR2 is ANQGSEA. V was shortened by 1 base and J by 4 bases, with 9 bases between the two germline ends. CDR3 length equals 13 residues. The CDR3 sequence: CSVEVLGADTQYF. CDR3 bases: TGCAGCGTTGAAGTTCTGGGTGCAGATACGCAGTATTTT.

This clonotype was detected a few times. The CDR3 sequence: CAISEGQGVAFF. Written as DNA, the CDR3 is TGTGCCATCAGTGAGGGTCAGGGAGTAGCTTTCTTT. This sequence joins TRBV10-3 and TRBJ1-1; D is perhaps TRBD1 (5 bases). In germline, CDR1 is ENHRY, CDR2 SYGVKD. Trimming took 2 bases from V and 10 from J, leaving 11 bases between them. The CDR3 runs to 12 residues.

The rearrangement uses TRBV20-1 and TRBJ1-4; 9 nucleotides line up with TRBD1. CDR1 is DFQATT and CDR2 is SNEGSKA in the germline V gene (reference sequence). With V trimmed by 1 base and J by 5 bases, 5 bases remained unmatched. The CDR3 contains 15 residues. For the CDR3, the DNA is TGCAGTGCTAGAGTTGCCGGGACAGGGAATGAAAAACTGTTTTTT. It specifies CSARVAGTGNEKLFF.

The V and J genes are TRBV4-1 and TRBJ1-1; D unresolved. This CDR3 comprises 15 residues. CDR1 and CDR2 from the germline V gene are MGHRA and YSYEKL. Trimming pared 4 bases from V and 2 bases from J, leaving 14 bases between. The CDR3 sequence is CASSRPNTANTEAFF. In nucleotides, the CDR3 is TGCGCCAGCAGCCGCCCGAATACCGCAAACACTGAAGCTTTCTTT.

This clonotype was observed many times. The chain links TRBV9 to TRBJ1-1; D gene uncertain. V lost 3 bases and J 4 bases, leaving 22 bases between the germline ends. The CDR3 consists of 17 residues. In germline, CDR1 is SGDLS, CDR2 YYNGEE. The CDR3, as DNA: TGTGCCAGCAGCGGACCGGGGAACGTTCAGGTGGGCACTGAAGCTTTCTTT. Protein sequence: CASSGPGNVQVGTEAFF.

In this sample, this clonotype turned up many times. The rearrangement uses TRBV5-4 and TRBJ1-2, with 7 bases lining up with TRBD1. CDR1 is SGHNT, CDR2 YYREEE, per germline (reference sequence). After removal of 3 bases from V and 8 bases from J, the junction contained 4 bases not matched to a gene. CDR3 length equals 12 residues. The CDR3 coding sequence is TGTGCCAGCAGCTGGACAGGAGCCGGCTACACCTTC. This translates into CASSWTGAGYTF.

The J gene is TRBJ1-4, the V gene TRBV5-5, with a weak D call TRBD1 (5 bases). V lost 9 bases and J 5 bases, leaving 14 bases between the germline ends. Per the germline V gene, CDR1 is SGHKS and CDR2 is YYEKEE (reference sequence). The CDR3 length is 13 residues. The CDR3, as DNA: TGTGCCATGGGCCCCGGGGGGAATGAAAAACTGTTTTTT. Amino acids: CAMGPGGNEKLFF.

This chain links TRBV4-3 with TRBJ2-7; D unclear. CDR1 and CDR2 from the germline V gene are LGHNA and YSLEER. The germline V and J ends were trimmed by 0 bases and 1 base, with 10 bases remaining between them. This CDR3 comprises 15 residues. In DNA, the CDR3 is TGCGCCAGCAGCCAAGATTCAGGTGGGTCCTACGAGCAGTACTTC. Its protein product is CASSQDSGGSYEQYF.